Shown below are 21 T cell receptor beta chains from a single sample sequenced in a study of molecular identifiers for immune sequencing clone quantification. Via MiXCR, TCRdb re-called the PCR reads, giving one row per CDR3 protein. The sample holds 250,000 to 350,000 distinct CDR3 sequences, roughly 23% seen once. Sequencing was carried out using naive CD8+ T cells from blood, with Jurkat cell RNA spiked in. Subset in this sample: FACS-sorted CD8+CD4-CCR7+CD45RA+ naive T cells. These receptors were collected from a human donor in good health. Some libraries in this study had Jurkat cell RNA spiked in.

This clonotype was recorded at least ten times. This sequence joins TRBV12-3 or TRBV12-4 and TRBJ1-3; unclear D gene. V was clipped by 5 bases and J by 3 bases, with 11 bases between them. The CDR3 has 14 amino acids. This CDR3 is CASSPQIDGNTIYF. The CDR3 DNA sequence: TGTGCCAGCAGTCCCCAGATAGATGGAAACACCATATATTTT.

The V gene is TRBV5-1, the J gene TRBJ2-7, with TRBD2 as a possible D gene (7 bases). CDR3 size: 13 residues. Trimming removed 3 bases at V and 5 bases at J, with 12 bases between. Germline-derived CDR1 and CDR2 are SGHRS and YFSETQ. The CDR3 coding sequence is TGCGCCAGCAGCTGGGGGGGCCCCAACGAGCAGTACTTC. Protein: CASSWGGPNEQYF.

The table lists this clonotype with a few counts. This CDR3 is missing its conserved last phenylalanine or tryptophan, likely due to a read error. The CDR3: CASTAGPTGESTDTQYS. In DNA form, the CDR3 reads TGTGCCAGCACCGCAGGACCCACAGGGGAAAGCACAGATACGCAGTATTCT. This chain connects TRBV2 to TRBJ2-3, with TRBD1 matching over 7 bases. V trimming: 7 bases; J trimming: 0 bases; junction bases outside the gene matches: 13. The CDR3 is 17 amino acids. Germline values: CDR1 SNHLY, CDR2 FYNNEI.

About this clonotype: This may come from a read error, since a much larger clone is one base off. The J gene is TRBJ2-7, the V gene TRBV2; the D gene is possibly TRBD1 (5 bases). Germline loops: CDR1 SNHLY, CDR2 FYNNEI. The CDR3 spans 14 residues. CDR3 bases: TGTGCCAGCAGTGAATGGGTTGGGGCCTACGGGCAGTACTTC. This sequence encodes CASSEWVGAYGQYF.

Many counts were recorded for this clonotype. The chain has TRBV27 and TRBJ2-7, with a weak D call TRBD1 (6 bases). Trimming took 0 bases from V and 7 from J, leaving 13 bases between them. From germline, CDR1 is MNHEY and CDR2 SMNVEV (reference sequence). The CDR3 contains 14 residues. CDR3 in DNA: TGTGCCAGCAGTTTATCCACAGGGTCTCGGGAGCAGTACTTC. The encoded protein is CASSLSTGSREQYF.

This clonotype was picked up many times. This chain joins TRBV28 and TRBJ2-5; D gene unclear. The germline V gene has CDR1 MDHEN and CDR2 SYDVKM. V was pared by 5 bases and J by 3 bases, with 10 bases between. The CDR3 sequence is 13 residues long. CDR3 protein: CASSARPEETQYF. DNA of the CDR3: TGTGCCAGCAGTGCCCGACCAGAAGAGACCCAGTACTTC.

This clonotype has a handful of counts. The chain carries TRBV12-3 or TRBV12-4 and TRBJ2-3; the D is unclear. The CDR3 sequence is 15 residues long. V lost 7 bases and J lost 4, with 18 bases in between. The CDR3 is CASTPIVGMADTQYF. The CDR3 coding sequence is TGTGCCAGCACCCCTATCGTGGGGATGGCAGATACGCAGTATTTT.

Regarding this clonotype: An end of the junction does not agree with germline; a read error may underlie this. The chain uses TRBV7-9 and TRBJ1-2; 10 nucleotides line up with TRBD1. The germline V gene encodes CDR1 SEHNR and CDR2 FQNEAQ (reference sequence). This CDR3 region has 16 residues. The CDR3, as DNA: TGTGCCAGCAGCGCGACAGGGGGCGACCCTAACTATGGCTACGCCTTC. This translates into CASSATGGDPNYGYAF. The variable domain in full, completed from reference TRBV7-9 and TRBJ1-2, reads DTGVSQNPRHKITKRGQNVTFRCDPISEHNRLYWYRQTLGQGPEFLTYFQNEAQLEKSRLLSDRFSAERPKGSFSTLEIQRTEQGDSAMYLCASSATGGDPNYGYAFGSGTRLTVV.

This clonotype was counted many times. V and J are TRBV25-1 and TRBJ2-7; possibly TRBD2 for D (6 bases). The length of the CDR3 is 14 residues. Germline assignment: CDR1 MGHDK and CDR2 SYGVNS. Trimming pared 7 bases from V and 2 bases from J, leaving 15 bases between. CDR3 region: CASMNSGSTYEQYF. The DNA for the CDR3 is TGTGCCAGCATGAATAGCGGCTCCACCTACGAGCAGTACTTC.

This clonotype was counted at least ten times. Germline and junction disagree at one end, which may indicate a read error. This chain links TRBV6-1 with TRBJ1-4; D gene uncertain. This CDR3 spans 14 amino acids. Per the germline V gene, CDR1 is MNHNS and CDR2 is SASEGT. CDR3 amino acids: CASSEVGIFEQLFF. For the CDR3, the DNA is TGTGCCAGCAGTGAAGTTGGCATTTTTGAACAACTGTTTTTT.

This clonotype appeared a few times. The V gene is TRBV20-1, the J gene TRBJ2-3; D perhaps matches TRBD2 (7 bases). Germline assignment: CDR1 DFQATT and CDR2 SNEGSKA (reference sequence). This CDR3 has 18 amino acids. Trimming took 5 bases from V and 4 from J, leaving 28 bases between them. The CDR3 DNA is TGCAGTGCTCAAGGGGGGGGTGGGGGGGCGATTAGGGCAGATACGCAGTATTTT. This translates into CSAQGGGGGAIRADTQYF.

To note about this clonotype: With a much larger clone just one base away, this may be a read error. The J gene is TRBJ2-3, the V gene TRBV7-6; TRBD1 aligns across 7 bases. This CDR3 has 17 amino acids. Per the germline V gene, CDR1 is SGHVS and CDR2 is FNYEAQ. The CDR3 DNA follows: TGTGCCAGCAGCTCCCTTACCGGGACACACTGGACAGGTACGCAGTATTTT. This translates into CASSSLTGTHWTGTQYF.

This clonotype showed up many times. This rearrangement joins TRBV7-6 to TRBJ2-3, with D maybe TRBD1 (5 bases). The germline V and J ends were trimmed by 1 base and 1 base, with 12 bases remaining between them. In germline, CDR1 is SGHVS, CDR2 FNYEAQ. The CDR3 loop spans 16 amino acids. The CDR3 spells CASSLDSGMGTDTQYF. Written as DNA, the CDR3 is TGTGCCAGCAGCTTAGACTCAGGGATGGGCACAGATACGCAGTATTTT.

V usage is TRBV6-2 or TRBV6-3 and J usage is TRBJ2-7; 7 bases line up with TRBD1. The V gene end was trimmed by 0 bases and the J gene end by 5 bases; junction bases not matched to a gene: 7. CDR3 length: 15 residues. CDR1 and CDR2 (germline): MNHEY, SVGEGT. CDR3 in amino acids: CASSYSGRGQNEQYF. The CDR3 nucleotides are TGTGCCAGCAGTTACTCGGGCCGGGGACAGAACGAGCAGTACTTC.

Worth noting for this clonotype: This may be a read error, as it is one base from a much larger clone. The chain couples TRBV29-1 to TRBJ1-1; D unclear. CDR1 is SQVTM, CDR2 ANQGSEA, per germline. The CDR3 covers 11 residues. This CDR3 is CSVVLNAEAFF. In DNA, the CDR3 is TGCAGCGTTGTTCTGAACGCTGAAGCTTTCTTT.

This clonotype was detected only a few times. Here the CDR3 reads CASSWGGLAESTDTQYF. CDR3 nucleotide sequence: TGTGCCAGCAGTTGGGGGGGACTAGCGGAAAGCACAGATACGCAGTATTTT. This sequence joins TRBV6-2 or TRBV6-3 and TRBJ2-3; 11 nucleotides line up with TRBD2. J gave up 0 bases and V 4 bases, and 6 bases lay outside the gene matches. Germline CDR1 and CDR2: MNHEY and SVGEGT. This CDR3 spans 17 amino acids.

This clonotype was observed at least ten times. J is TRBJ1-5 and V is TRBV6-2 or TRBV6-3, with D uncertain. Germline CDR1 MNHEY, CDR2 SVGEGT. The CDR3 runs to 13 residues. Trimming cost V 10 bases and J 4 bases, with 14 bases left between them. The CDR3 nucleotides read TGTGCCACCAACCGTGGAGGAAATCAGCCCCAGCATTTT. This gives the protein CATNRGGNQPQHF.

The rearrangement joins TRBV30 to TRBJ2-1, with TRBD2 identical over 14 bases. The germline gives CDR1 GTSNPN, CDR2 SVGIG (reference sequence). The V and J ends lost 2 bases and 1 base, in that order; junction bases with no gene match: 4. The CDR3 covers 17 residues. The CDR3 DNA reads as TGTGCCTGGAGTTCGGGACTAGCGGGAGTTTCCTACAATGAGCAGTTCTTC. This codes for CAWSSGLAGVSYNEQFF.

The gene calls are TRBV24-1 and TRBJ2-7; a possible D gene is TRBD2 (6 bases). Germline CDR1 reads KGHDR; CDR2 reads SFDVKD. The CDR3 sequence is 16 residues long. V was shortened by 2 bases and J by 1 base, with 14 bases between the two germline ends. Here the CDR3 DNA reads TGTGCCACCAGTGATTCTGGGGGGATGTATTCCTACGAGCAGTACTTC. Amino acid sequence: CATSDSGGMYSYEQYF.

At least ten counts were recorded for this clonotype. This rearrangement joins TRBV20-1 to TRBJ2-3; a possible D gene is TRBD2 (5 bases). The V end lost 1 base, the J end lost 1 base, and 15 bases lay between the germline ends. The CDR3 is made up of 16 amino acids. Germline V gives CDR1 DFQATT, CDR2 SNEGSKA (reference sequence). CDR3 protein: CSARGRSAIRTDTQYF. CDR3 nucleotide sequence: TGCAGTGCTAGAGGGCGTAGCGCAATCCGCACAGATACGCAGTATTTT.

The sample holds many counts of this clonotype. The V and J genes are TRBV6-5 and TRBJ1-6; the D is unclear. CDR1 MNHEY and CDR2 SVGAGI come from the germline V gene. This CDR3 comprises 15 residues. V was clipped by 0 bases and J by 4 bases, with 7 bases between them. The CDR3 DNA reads TGTGCCAGCAGTTACTCGAACGGGTATAATTCACCCCTCCACTTT. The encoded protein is CASSYSNGYNSPLHF.